The present entry profiles one TCR beta chain with its context. These data are taken from a study of shared clonotypes between healthy human individuals. Study background: Ranging from 18 to 49 in age, donors were a couple of women and a few men.

The authors distributed each subset's genomic DNA evenly over several immunoSEQ plates. 150 to 250 ng DNA, around 30,000 T cell genomes, went into each sorted-subset replicate PCR. TCRdb keeps only in-frame clones here, not all; method: immunoSEQ multiplex PCR. Among over a million clones listed, around 97% were seen once. This sequence originates from a man aged 25 to 45 in good health. The sequenced sample was naive CD4+ T cells sorted from blood. Subset of the sample: CD45RA+ positively selected.

CDR3 in DNA: TGTGCCAGCCGGGACAGGGGTAATGAAAAACTGTTTTTT. Amino acid sequence: CASRDRGNEKLFF. The chain links TRBV19 to TRBJ1-4; 10 bases line up with TRBD1. The CDR3 is 13 residues long. Germline assignment: CDR1 LNHDA and CDR2 SQIVND (reference sequence). Trimming took 9 bases from V and 4 from J; bases not matched to a gene: 2.